This record looks at one T cell receptor beta chain sequence and its context. Indicated treatment: some 19 received Ad26.COV2.S at low or high dose, single or two shots; several received placebo; per-sample allocation not given. All samples were drawn on day 63, counting from the first vaccine or placebo injection. Data came from immunoSEQ multiplex PCR; TCRdb stores just in-frame clones and leaves some out. The sample has approximately 300,000 clones, 86% seen once. This sample was included in a study of Ad26.COV2.S vaccination and SARS-CoV-2 variants. The material sequenced was peripheral blood, taken in a trial of Ad26.COV2.S vaccine versus placebo. This receptor was identified in a person aged 18-65 years who received the Ad26.COV2.S COVID-19 vaccine or a placebo.

In nucleotides, the CDR3 is TGTGCCATCAGTGGGGACAGGGAGTTCAACTATGGCTACACCTTC. Its protein product is CAISGDREFNYGYTF. This chain connects TRBV10-3 to TRBJ1-2, with TRBD1 identical over 9 bases. Germline trimming cut 4 bases from V and 2 bases from J; bases unmatched to any gene: 5. CDR1 is ENHRY and CDR2 is SYGVKD in the germline V gene. The CDR3 has 15 residues.